These 3 T cell receptor beta chains share one sample of origin, sequenced in a study of shared clonotypes between healthy human individuals. Sequencing used immunoSEQ multiplex PCR; TCRdb keeps in-frame clones, though not all of them. The data show 2 million to 3 million clones, roughly 92% seen once. The sample taken for sequencing was naive CD4+ T cells sorted from blood. Subset specified: CD45RA+ positively selected. These receptors were collected from a man between 18 and 35 years old in good health.

This chain joins TRBV7-8 and TRBJ2-4; D gene uncertain. V lost 1 base and J lost 0, with 13 bases in between. CDR1 and CDR2 from the germline V gene are SGHVS and FQNEAQ. The CDR3 has 17 amino acids. This CDR3 is CASSLDSSRLAKNIQYF. The CDR3 coding sequence is TGTGCCAGCAGCTTAGATTCGTCGCGGCTAGCCAAAAACATTCAGTACTTC.

This chain joins TRBV10-3 and TRBJ1-2; 9 positions agree with TRBD1. From germline, CDR1 is ENHRY and CDR2 SYGVKD. The CDR3 totals 16 residues. Trimming cost V 7 bases and J 1 base; bases outside gene matches: 10. CDR3 sequence (DNA): TGTGCCATCAAGTTAGGGACAGGGCCCATTAACTATGGCTACACCTTC. This sequence encodes CAIKLGTGPINYGYTF.

The V and J genes are TRBV4-3 and TRBJ1-1; 7 bases are a match to TRBD1. V dropped 0 bases and J dropped 4; count of bases not matched to a gene: 5. The CDR3 consists of 15 residues. The germline V gene encodes CDR1 LGHNA and CDR2 YSLEER. The CDR3 region is CASSQETQGPTEAFF. The CDR3 region has the DNA TGCGCCAGCAGCCAAGAGACACAGGGGCCCACTGAAGCTTTCTTT.